These T cell receptor beta chains were read from a single sample in a study of cytomegalovirus exposure and HLA in healthy donors. Generated by immunoSEQ multiplex PCR, the TCRdb table keeps only in-frame clones and is missing some. The sample records 150,000 to 200,000 clones, approximately 86% being singletons. Material for sequencing was PBMCs. All receptors derive from a man aged 25 to 40 in good health and CMV-seropositive. CDR3s include the opening cysteine and the closing phenylalanine or tryptophan. A D gene is named only where the DNA matches it firmly. The listing skips clone size in some rows; elsewhere it reads once, few, many or a size class.

NA,NA,TRBJ1-1,TRBV30,CAWNRVNTEAFF,TGTGCCTGGAACAGGGTCAACACTGAAGCTTTCTTT
TRBD1,once,TRBJ1-2,TRBV19,CASSLGDSPYYGYTF,TGTGCCAGTAGCCTGGGGGACAGCCCCTACTATGGCTACACCTTC
NA,NA,TRBJ1-2,TRBV4-1,CASSQDRGKANYGYTF,TGCGCCAGCAGCCAAGATCGAGGCAAAGCTAACTATGGCTACACCTTC
NA,NA,TRBJ2-2,TRBV5-1,CASSFPPLNTGELFF,TGCGCCAGCAGCTTTCCGCCACTTAACACCGGGGAGCTGTTTTTT
TRBD1,NA,TRBJ1-2,TRBV7-9,CALPGQGARGYGYTF,TGTGCCCTACCGGGACAGGGGGCGCGAGGCTATGGCTACACCTTC
TRBD2,NA,TRBJ2-1,TRBV5-1,CASSSSGGGSYNEQFF,TGCGCCAGCAGCTCTAGCGGGGGGGGAAGCTACAATGAGCAGTTCTTC
NA,NA,TRBJ2-7,TRBV7-2,CASTLNFVYEQYF,TGTGCCAGCACCCTAAACTTCGTCTACGAGCAGTACTTC
TRBD2,NA,TRBJ2-7,TRBV5-1,CASSLGGTYEQYF,TGCGCCAGCAGCCTCGGGGGGACCTACGAGCAGTACTTC
NA,NA,TRBJ2-3,TRBV11-2,CASSPTKKRDTQYF,TGTGCCAGCAGCCCCACCAAGAAGAGAGATACGCAGTATTTT
NA,NA,TRBJ2-1,TRBV2,CASSELRDTTDEQFF,TGTGCCAGCAGTGAGCTCCGGGACACGACCGACGAACAGTTCTTC
NA,NA,TRBJ2-5,TRBV5-1,CASSLLPGTGETQYF,TGCGCCAGCAGCTTGCTTCCGGGCACGGGGGAGACCCAGTACTTC
NA,once,TRBJ1-1,TRBV19,CASSNPGGPVVNTEAFF,TGTGCCAGTAGTAACCCCGGGGGGCCGGTGGTGAACACTGAAGCTTTCTTT
NA,NA,TRBJ1-6,TRBV9,CASSVDGTLFENSPLHF,TGTGCCAGCAGCGTAGATGGGACACTGTTTGAAAATTCACCCCTCCACTTT
NA,once,TRBJ2-7,TRBV13,CASSFRTEDYEQYF,TGTGCCAGCAGCTTCAGGACAGAGGACTACGAGCAGTACTTC
NA,NA,TRBJ2-4,TRBV28,CATIGTIAKNIQYF,TGTGCCACGATCGGTACTATAGCCAAAAACATTCAGTACTTC
NA,NA,TRBJ2-1,TRBV7-9,CASRSDGGAYNEQFF,TGTGCCAGCAGGTCAGACGGGGGTGCGTACAATGAGCAGTTCTTC
TRBD1,NA,TRBJ2-7,TRBV5-1,CASSATGGHEQYF,TGCGCCAGCAGCGCGACAGGGGGCCACGAGCAGTACTTC
NA,NA,TRBJ1-4,TRBV5-1,CASSLQGGNEKLFF,TGCGCCAGCAGCTTACAGGGCGGGAATGAAAAACTGTTTTTT
NA,NA,TRBJ1-2,TRBV6-1,CASSEVPGDGGYTF,TGTGCCAGCAGTGAAGTCCCAGGGGATGGCGGCTACACCTTC
TRBD2,NA,TRBJ2-1,TRBV4-3,CASSQVTGGTANEQFF,TGCGCCAGCAGCCAAGTCACGGGGGGGACGGCCAATGAGCAGTTCTTC
TRBD2,once,TRBJ2-5,TRBV10-1,CASSVGGIGETQYF,TGCGCCAGCAGTGTCGGGGGGATCGGGGAGACCCAGTACTTC
TRBD1,NA,TRBJ2-1,TRBV7-2,CASSRDRAISSYNEQFF,TGTGCCAGCAGTCGTGACAGGGCGATTAGCTCCTACAATGAGCAGTTCTTC
TRBD2,once,TRBJ2-5,TRBV7-9,CASSSSSGGPLQETQYF,TGTGCCAGCAGCTCATCTAGCGGGGGCCCTCTACAAGAGACCCAGTACTTC
NA,NA,TRBJ2-7,TRBV29-1,CSVTRVGNEQYF,TGCAGCGTTACCAGGGTAGGGAACGAGCAGTACTTC
TRBD2,few,TRBJ2-7,TRBV11-3,CASSLKPGRAFEQYF,TGTGCCAGCAGCTTAAAGCCTGGGAGGGCTTTCGAGCAGTACTTC
NA,NA,TRBJ1-2,TRBV11-2,CASSVGAGEYYGYTF,TGTGCCAGCAGCGTAGGGGCAGGGGAGTACTATGGCTACACCTTC
NA,NA,TRBJ2-2,TRBV7-9,CATPGTGELFF,TGTGCCACCCCAGGTACCGGGGAGCTGTTTTTT
NA,NA,TRBJ2-7,TRBV5-1,CASSLVNRHYEQYF,TGCGCCAGCAGCTTGGTGAATAGACACTACGAGCAGTACTTC
TRBD1,NA,TRBJ1-5,TRBV7-6,CASSPGQGAFQPQHF,TGTGCCAGCAGCCCGGGACAGGGGGCTTTTCAGCCCCAGCATTTT